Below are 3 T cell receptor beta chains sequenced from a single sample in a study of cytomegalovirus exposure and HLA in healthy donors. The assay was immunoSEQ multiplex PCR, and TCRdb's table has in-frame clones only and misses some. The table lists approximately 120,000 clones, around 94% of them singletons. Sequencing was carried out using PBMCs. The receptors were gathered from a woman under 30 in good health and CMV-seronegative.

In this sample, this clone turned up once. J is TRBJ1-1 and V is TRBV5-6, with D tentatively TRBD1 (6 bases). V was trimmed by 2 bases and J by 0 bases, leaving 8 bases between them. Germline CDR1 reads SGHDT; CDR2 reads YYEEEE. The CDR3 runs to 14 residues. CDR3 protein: CASSFTGLNTEAFF. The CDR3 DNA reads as TGTGCCAGCAGCTTTACAGGGCTGAACACTGAAGCTTTCTTT.

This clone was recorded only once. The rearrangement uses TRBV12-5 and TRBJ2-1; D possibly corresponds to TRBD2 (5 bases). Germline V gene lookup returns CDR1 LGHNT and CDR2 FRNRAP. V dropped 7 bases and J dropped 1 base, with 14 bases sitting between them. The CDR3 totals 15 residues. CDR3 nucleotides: TGTGCTAGTGCCCCGACTAACCCTTCCTACAATGAGCAGTTCTTC. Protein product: CASAPTNPSYNEQFF.

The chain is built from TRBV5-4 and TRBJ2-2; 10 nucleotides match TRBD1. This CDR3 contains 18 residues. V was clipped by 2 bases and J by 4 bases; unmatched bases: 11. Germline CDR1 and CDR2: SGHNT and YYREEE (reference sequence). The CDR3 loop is CASSFGLRDRGTTGELFF. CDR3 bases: TGTGCCAGCAGCTTCGGGCTCCGGGACAGGGGAACCACCGGGGAGCTGTTTTTT.